This TCR beta chain was profiled in a study of blood T cell repertoires in COVID-19. Libraries were prepared by immunoSEQ multiplex PCR; TCRdb keeps only in-frame clonotypes and omits some of them. The repertoire holds roughly 200,000 clones, 86% seen once, with over 3% in the top ten. With V trimmed by 0 bases and J by 6 bases, 13 bases remained unmatched. Germline V gene lookup returns CDR1 SGHRS and CDR2 YFSETQ. The CDR3 has 17 amino acids. The rearrangement links TRBV5-1 to TRBJ1-1, with TRBD1 matching over 8 bases. Sequencing was performed on PBMCs or T cells enriched from blood (not recorded which). This TCR was sampled from a woman aged 40 to 50 with acute COVID-19. This CDR3 reads CASSLAGQGQFRSEAFF. For the CDR3, the DNA is TGCGCCAGCAGCTTGGCCGGACAGGGCCAATTTAGGTCTGAAGCTTTCTTT.